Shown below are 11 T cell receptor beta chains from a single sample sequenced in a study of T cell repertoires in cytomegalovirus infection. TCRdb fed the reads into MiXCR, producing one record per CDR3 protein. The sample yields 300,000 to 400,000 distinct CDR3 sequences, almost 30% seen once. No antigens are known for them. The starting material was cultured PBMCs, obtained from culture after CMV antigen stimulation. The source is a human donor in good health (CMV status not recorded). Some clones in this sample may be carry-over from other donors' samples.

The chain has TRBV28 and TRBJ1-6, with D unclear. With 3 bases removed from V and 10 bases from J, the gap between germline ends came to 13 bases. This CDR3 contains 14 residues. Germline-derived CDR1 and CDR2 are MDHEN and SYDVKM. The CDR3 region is CASSLGRSGSPLHF. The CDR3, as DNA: TGTGCCAGCAGTTTGGGTCGGAGCGGGTCACCCCTCCACTTT.

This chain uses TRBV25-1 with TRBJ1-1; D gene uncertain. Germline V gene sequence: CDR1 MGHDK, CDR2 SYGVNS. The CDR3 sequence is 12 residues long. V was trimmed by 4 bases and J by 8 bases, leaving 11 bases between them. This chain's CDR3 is CASSGWTVEAFF. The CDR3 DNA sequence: TGTGCCAGCAGTGGGTGGACGGTCGAAGCTTTCTTT.

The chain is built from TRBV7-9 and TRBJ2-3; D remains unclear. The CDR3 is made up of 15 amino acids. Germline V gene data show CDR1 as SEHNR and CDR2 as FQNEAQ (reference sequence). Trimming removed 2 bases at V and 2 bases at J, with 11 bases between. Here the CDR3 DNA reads TGTGCCAGCAGCTTATTCGGACGGGTCACAGATACGCAGTATTTT. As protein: CASSLFGRVTDTQYF. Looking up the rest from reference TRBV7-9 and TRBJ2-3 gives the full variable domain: DTGVSQNPRHKITKRGQNVTFRCDPISEHNRLYWYRQTLGQGPEFLTYFQNEAQLEKSRLLSDRFSAERPKGSFSTLEIQRTEQGDSAMYLCASSLFGRVTDTQYFGPGTRLTVL.

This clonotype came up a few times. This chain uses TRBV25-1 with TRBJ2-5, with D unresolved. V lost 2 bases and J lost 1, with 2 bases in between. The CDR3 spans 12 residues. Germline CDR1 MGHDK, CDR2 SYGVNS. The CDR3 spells CASSEPQETQYF. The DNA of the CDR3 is TGTGCCAGCAGTGAACCCCAAGAGACCCAGTACTTC.

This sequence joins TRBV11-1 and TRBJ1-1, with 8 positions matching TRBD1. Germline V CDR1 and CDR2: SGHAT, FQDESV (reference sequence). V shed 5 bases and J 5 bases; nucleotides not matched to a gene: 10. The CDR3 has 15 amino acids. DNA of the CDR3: TGTGCCAGCAGCCTGAAGGACAGGGCGGGAACTGAAGCTTTCTTT. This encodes CASSLKDRAGTEAFF.

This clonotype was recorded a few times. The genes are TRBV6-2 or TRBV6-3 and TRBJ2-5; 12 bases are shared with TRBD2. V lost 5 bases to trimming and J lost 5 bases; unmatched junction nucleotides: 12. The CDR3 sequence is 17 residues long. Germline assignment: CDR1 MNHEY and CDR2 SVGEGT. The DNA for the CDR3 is TGTGCCAGCAGTACCGAGACTAGCGGGGGTGCCGAGGAGACCCAGTACTTC. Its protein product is CASSTETSGGAEETQYF.

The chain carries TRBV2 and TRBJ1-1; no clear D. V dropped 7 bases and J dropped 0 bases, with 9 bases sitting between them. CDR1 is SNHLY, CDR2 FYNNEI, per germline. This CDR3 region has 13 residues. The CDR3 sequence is CASKFQLNTEAFF. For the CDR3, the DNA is TGTGCCAGCAAATTTCAGTTGAACACTGAAGCTTTCTTT.

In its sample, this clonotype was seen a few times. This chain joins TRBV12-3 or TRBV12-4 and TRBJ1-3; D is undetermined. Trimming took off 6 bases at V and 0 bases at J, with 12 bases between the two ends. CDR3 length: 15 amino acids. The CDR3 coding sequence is TGTGCCAGCAGGGCCCGAGGGAGCTCTGGAAACACCATATATTTT. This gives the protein CASRARGSSGNTIYF.

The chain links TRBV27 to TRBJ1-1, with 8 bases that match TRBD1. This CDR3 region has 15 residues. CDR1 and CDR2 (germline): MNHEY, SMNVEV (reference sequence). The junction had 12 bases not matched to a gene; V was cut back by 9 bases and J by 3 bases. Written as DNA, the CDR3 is TGTGCCAGTTCTCTCTCCCGACAGGGGTACACTGAAGCTTTCTTT. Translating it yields CASSLSRQGYTEAFF.

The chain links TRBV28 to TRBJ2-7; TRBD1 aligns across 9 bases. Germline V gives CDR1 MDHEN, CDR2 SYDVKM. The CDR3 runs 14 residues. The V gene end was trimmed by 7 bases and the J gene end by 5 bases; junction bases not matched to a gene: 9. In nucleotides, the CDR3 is TGTGCCAGCATTTCGGGACAGGGTTTTGACGAGCAGTACTTC. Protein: CASISGQGFDEQYF.

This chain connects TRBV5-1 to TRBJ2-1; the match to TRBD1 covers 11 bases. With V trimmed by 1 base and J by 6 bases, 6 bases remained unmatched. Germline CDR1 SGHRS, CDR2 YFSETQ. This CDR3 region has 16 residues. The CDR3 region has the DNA TGCGCCAGCAGCTTGAACGGACAGGGGGCTGTCAATGAGCAGTTCTTC. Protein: CASSLNGQGAVNEQFF. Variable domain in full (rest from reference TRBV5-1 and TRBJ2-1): KAGVTQTPRYLIKTRGQQVTLSCSPISGHRSVSWYQQTPGQGLQFLFEYFSETQRNKGNFPGRFSGRQFSNSRSEMNVSTLELGDSALYLCASSLNGQGAVNEQFFGPGTRLTVL.